Listed below are T cell receptor beta chains from one sample, sequenced in a study of blood T cells in healthy people across ages. TCRdb independently ran MiXCR on the 5' RACE reads; one entry per CDR3 protein. The sample holds about 1,000,000 distinct CDR3 sequences, 35% to 50% seen once. The sample taken for sequencing was blood. All receptors derive from a woman aged 55-69 years in good health. The CDR3 runs from the conserved cysteine through the conserved F or W.

>TRBV5-4|TRBJ2-5
CASSVAEQETQYF
>TRBV3-1|TRBJ2-7
CASSQVLGAALPQQYF
>TRBV3-1|TRBJ2-3
CASSQDWDRGRPDTQYF
>TRBV18|TRBJ2-7
CASSPFSGGEGSYEQYF
>TRBV5-5|.
CASSLKTGASYEQYF
>TRBV27|.
CASRPGLAGHEQYF
>TRBV20-1|TRBJ2-6
CSARDPGDWANVLTF
>TRBV4-2|TRBJ2-5
CASSQEPPRTSGNQETQYF
>TRBV20-1|TRBJ2-1
CSSTGASDYNEQFF
>TRBV20-1|TRBJ2-7
CSTSAAQAGPSSYEQYF
>TRBV11-1|.
CASSLGGLAYYNEQYF
>TRBV12-3/TRBV12-4|TRBJ1-2
CASSPNPSWSYGYTF
>TRBV12-3/TRBV12-4|TRBJ2-3
CASSRGGLAGGPDTQYF
>TRBV27|TRBJ2-3
CASSRDIRADTQYF
>TRBV7-8|TRBJ2-7
CASSLSPTGVNYEQYF